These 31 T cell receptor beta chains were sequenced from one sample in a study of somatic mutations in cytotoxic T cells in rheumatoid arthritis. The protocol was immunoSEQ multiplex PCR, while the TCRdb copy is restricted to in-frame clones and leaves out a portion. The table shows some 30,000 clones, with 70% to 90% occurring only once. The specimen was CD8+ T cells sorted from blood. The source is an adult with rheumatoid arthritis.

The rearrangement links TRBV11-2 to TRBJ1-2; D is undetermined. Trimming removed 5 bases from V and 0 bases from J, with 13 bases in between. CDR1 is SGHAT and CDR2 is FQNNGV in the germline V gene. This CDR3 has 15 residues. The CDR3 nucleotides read TGTGCCAGCAGCCCGGAGACAAGATCTAACTATGGCTACACCTTC. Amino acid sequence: CASSPETRSNYGYTF.

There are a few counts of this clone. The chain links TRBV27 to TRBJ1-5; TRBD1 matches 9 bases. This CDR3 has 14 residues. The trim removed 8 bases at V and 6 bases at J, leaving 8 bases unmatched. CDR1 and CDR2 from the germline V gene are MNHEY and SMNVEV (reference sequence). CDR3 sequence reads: CASGQGSAGQPQHF. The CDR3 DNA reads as TGTGCCAGCGGACAGGGGTCTGCGGGTCAGCCCCAGCATTTT.

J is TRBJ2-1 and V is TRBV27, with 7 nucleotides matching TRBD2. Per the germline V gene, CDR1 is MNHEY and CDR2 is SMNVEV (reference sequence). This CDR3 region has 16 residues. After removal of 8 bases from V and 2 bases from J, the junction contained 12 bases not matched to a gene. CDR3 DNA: TGTGCCAGCGGACGACTAGCAAGGGTCCCCTACAATGAGCAGTTCTTC. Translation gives CASGRLARVPYNEQFF.

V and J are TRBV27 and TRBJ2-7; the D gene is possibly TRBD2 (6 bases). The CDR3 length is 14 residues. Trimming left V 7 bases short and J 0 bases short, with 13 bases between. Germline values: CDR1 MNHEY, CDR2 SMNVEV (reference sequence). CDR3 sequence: CASKPGASSYEQYF. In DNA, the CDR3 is TGTGCCAGCAAACCGGGAGCGAGCTCCTACGAGCAGTACTTC.

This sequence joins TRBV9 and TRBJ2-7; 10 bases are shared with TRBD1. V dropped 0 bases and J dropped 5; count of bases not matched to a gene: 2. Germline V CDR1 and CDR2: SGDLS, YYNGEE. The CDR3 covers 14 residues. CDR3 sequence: CASSVGGTGDEQYF. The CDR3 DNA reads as TGTGCCAGCAGCGTAGGAGGGACAGGGGACGAGCAGTACTTC.

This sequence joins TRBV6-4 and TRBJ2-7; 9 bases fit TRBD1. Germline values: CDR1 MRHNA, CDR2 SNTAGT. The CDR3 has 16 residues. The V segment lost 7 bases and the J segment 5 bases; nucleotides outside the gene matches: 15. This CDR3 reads CASILTPGQGKDEQYF. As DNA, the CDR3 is TGTGCCAGCATTTTGACGCCGGGACAGGGAAAGGACGAGCAGTACTTC.

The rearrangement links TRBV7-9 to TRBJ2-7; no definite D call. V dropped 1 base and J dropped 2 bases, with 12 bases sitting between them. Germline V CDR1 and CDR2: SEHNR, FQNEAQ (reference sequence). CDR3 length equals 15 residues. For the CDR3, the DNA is TGTGCCAGCAGCTTAGACAGCCTTACAGCCTACGAGCAGTACTTC. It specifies CASSLDSLTAYEQYF.

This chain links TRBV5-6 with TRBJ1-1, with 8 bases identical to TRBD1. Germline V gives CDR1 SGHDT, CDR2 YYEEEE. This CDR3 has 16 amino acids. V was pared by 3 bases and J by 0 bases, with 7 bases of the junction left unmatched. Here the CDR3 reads CASSSDREGMNTEAFF. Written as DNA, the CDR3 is TGTGCCAGCAGCTCGGACAGGGAAGGCATGAACACTGAAGCTTTCTTT.

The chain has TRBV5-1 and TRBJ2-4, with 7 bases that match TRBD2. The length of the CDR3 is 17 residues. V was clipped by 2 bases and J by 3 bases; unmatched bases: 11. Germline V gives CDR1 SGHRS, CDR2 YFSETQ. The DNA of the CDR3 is TGCGCCAGCAGCTTAGGAGGGACTACCAAGGGCAAAAACATTCAGTACTTC. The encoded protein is CASSLGGTTKGKNIQYF. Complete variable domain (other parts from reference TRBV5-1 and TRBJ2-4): KAGVTQTPRYLIKTRGQQVTLSCSPISGHRSVSWYQQTPGQGLQFLFEYFSETQRNKGNFPGRFSGRQFSNSRSEMNVSTLELGDSALYLCASSLGGTTKGKNIQYFGAGTRLSVL.

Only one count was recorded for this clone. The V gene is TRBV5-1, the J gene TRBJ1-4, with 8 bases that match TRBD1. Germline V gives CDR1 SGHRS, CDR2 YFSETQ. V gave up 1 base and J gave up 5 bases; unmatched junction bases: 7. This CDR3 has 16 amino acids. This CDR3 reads CASSLNVPGGNEKLFF. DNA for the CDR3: TGCGCCAGCAGCTTGAATGTGCCAGGGGGCAATGAAAAACTGTTTTTT.

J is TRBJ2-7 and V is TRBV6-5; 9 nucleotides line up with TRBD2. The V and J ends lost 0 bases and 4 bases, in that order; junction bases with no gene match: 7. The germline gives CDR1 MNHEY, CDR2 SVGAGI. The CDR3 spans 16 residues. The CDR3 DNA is TGTGCCAGCAGTTACTCGATAGGTAGCGGGAGATACGAGCAGTACTTC. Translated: CASSYSIGSGRYEQYF.

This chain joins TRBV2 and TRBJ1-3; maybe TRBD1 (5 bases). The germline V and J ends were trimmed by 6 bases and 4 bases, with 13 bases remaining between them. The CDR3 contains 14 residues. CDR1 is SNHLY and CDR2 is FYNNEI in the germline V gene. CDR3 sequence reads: CASRGTVPGNTIYF. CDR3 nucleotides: TGTGCCAGCAGGGGGACGGTCCCGGGAAACACCATATATTTT.

CDR3 sequence (DNA): TGTGCCAGCATCTCGCAGGGGCGAGGTTACTATGAGCAGTTCTTC. It specifies CASISQGRGYYEQFF. V and J are TRBV28 and TRBJ2-1; TRBD1 might be the D (6 bases). The CDR3 covers 15 residues. From germline, CDR1 is MDHEN and CDR2 SYDVKM. V was pared by 7 bases and J by 8 bases, with 21 bases between. The full variable domain, rest sourced from reference TRBV28 and TRBJ2-1, is DVKVTQSSRYLVKRTGEKVFLECVQDMDHENMFWYRQDPGLGLRLIYFSYDVKMKEKGDIPEGYSVSREKKERFSLILESASTNQTSMYLCASISQGRGYYEQFFGPGTRLTVL.

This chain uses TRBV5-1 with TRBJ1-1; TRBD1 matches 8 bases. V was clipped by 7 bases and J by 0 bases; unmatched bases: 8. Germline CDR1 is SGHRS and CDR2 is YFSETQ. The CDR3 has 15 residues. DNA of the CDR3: TGCGCCAGCGGCCGCGACAGGGGCATGAACACTGAAGCTTTCTTT. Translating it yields CASGRDRGMNTEAFF.

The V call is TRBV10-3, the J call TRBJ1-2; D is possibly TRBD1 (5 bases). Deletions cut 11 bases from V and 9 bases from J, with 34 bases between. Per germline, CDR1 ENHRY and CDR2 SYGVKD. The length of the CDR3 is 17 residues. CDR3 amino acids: CAASMATEAGTTKSYTF. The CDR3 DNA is TGTGCCGCTTCTATGGCCACTGAGGCAGGGACTACCAAGAGCTACACCTTC.

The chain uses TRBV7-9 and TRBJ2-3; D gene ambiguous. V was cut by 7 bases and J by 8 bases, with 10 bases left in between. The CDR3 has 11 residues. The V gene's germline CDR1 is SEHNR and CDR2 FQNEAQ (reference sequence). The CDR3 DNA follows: TGTGCCAGCACCACACCGAGTACGCAGTATTTT. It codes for CASTTPSTQYF.

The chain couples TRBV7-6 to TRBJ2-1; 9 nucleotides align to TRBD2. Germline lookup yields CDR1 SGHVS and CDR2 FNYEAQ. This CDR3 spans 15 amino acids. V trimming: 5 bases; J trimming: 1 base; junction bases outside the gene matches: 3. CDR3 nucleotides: TGTGCCAGCAGCGCAGGACTAGCGTCCTACAATGAGCAGTTCTTC. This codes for CASSAGLASYNEQFF.

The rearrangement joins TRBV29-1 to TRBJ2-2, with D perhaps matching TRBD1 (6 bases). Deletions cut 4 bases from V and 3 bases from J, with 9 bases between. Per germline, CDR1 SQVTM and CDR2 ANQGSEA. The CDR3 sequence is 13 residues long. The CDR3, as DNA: TGCAGCGTTGCTAAGGGGGACACCGGGGAGCTGTTTTTT. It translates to CSVAKGDTGELFF.

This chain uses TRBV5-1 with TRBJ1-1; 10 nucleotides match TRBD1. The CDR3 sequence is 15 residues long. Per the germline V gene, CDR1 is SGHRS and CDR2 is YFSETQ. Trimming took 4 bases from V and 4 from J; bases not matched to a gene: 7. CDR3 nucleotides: TGCGCCAGCAGCATATCTCGGACAGGGGGCACTGAAGCTTTCTTT. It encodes CASSISRTGGTEAFF.

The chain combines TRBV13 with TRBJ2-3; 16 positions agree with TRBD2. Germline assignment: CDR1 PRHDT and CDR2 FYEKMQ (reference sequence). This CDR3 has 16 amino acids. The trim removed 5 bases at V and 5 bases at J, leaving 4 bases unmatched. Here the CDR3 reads CASSPGTSGGEDTQYF. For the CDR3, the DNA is TGTGCCAGCAGCCCGGGGACTAGCGGGGGGGAAGATACGCAGTATTTT.

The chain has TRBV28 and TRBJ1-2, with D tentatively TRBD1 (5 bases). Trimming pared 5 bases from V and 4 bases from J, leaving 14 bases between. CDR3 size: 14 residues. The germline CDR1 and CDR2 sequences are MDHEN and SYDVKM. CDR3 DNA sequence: TGTGCCAGCAGTCCCCCGACAGAATTCTATGGCTACACCTTC. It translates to CASSPPTEFYGYTF.

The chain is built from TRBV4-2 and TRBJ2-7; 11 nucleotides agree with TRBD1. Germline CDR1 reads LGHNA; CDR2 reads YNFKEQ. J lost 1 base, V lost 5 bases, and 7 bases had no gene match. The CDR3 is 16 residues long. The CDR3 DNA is TGTGCCAGCAGCGCCACAGGGGACAGGGGGTCCTACGAGCAGTACTTC. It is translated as CASSATGDRGSYEQYF.

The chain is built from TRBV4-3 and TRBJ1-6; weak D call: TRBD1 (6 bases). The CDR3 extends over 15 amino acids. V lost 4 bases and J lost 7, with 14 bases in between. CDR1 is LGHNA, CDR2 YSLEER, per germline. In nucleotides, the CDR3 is TGCGCCAGCAGCCTGGCCGACAGGCCGAATTCACCCCTCCACTTT. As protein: CASSLADRPNSPLHF.

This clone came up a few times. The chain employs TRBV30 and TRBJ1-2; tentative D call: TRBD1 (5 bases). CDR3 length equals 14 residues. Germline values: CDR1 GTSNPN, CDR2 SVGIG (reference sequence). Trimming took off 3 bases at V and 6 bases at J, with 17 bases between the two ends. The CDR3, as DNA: TGTGCCTGGAGCTTCCTCGGGGGGGAGAATGGCTACACCTTC. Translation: CAWSFLGGENGYTF.

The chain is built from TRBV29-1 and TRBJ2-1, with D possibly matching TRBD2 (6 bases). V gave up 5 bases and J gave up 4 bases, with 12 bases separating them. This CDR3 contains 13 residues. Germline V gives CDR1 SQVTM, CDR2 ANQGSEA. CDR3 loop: CSVLSGEYNEQFF. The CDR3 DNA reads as TGCAGCGTTTTGTCGGGGGAGTACAATGAGCAGTTCTTC.

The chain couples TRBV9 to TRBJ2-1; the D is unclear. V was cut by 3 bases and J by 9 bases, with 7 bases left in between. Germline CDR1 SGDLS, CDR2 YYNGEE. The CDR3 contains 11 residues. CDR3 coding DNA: TGTGCCAGCAGCGGGATCGGTGAGCAGTTCTTC. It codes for CASSGIGEQFF.

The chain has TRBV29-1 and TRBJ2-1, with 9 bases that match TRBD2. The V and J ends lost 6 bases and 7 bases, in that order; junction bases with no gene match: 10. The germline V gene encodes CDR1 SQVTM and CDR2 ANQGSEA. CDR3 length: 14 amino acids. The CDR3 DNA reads TGCAGCGTGGGCGGGGGGGAAGGCGTTAATGAGCAGTTCTTC. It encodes CSVGGGEGVNEQFF.

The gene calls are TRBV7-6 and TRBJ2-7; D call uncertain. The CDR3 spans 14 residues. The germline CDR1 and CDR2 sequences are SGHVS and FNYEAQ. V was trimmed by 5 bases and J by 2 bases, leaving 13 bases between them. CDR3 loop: CASSPADGTYEQYF. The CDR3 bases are TGTGCCAGCAGCCCGGCGGACGGAACCTACGAGCAGTACTTC. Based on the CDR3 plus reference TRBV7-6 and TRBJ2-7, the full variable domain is GAGVSQSPRYKVTKRGQDVALRCDPISGHVSLYWYRQALGQGPEFLTYFNYEAQQDKSGLPNDRFSAERPEGSISTLTIQRTEQRDSAMYRCASSPADGTYEQYFGPGTRLTVT.

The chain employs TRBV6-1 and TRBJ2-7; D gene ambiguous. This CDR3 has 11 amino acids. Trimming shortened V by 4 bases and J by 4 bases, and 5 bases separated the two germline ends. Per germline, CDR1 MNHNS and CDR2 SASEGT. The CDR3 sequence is CASSVDYEQYF. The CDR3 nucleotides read TGTGCCAGCAGTGTGGATTACGAGCAGTACTTC.

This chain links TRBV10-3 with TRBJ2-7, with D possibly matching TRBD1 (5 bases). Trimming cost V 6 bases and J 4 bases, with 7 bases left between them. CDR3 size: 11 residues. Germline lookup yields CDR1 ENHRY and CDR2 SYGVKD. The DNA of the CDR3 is TGTGCCATCAGGGCAGGGTACGAGCAGTACTTC. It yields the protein CAIRAGYEQYF.

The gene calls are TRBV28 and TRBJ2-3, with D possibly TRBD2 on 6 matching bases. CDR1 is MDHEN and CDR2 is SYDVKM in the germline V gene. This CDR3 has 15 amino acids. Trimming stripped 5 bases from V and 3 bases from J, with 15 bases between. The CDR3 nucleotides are TGTGCCAGCAGTCCCAACTGGAGGGCAACAGATACGCAGTATTTT. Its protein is CASSPNWRATDTQYF.